This T cell receptor (beta chain) came from a study of T-cell reconstitution after alpha-beta-depleted transplantation in children. The TCRbeta library incorporated unique molecular identifiers. TCRdb reprocessed the PCR reads via MiXCR and lists one record per CDR3 protein. This sample has around 500,000 distinct CDR3 sequences, with around 12% found just once. CDR3 size: 16 residues. Germline values: CDR1 SGHKS, CDR2 YYEKEE (reference sequence). V lost 1 base and J lost 2, with 16 bases in between. This TCR was recovered from a human donor who donated a stem cell graft to a child with combined immunodeficiency. The sample was PBMCs from the stem cell graft donor, taken from the stem cell graft. The rearrangement joins TRBV5-5 to TRBJ2-7; D is ambiguous. The CDR3 nucleotides are TGTGCCAGCAGCTTGTACGTTCTGCGGAATCCCTACGAGCAGTACTTC. Translated: CASSLYVLRNPYEQYF.